These 26 T cell receptor beta chains share one sample of origin, sequenced in a study of T cells in Graves' hyperthyroidism and ophthalmopathy. From RNA transcripts, TCR beta CDR3 regions were amplified. A set of HTBI primers served as the primers for a first-round RT-PCR of the TCR CDR3. TCRdb re-called the multiplex PCR reads through MiXCR, storing one row per CDR3 protein. The data show approximately 370,000 distinct CDR3 sequences, under 15% seen once. Material: blood. All receptors come from a woman aged 25 to 39 with Graves' hyperthyroidism.

The sample holds many counts of this clonotype. This chain joins TRBV3-1 and TRBJ2-7; 11 bases are shared with TRBD1. The length of the CDR3 is 14 residues. The V and J ends lost 4 bases and 5 bases, in that order; junction bases with no gene match: 4. Germline V gene sequence: CDR1 LGHDT, CDR2 YNNKEL (reference sequence). CDR3 amino acids: CASSRTGGDHEQYF. For the CDR3, the DNA is TGTGCCAGCAGCCGGACAGGGGGCGACCACGAGCAGTACTTC.

This sequence joins TRBV9 and TRBJ2-5; tentative D call: TRBD2 (5 bases). The CDR3 loop spans 19 amino acids. V lost 3 bases to trimming and J lost 5 bases, with 29 bases between them. Germline V gives CDR1 SGDLS, CDR2 YYNGEE. CDR3 region: CASSEGRGSREGIHETQYF. The CDR3 nucleotides read TGTGCCAGCAGCGAGGGTCGGGGTTCCCGGGAAGGGATCCATGAGACCCAGTACTTC.

The rearrangement uses TRBV11-2 and TRBJ2-7; D unclear. The CDR3 runs to 12 residues. Germline CDR1 SGHAT, CDR2 FQNNGV. Trimming pared 1 base from V and 6 bases from J, leaving 7 bases between. The CDR3 bases are TGTGCCAGCAGCTTAGTCCCAGGCGAGCAGTACTTC. Protein sequence: CASSLVPGEQYF.

The J gene is TRBJ2-6, the V gene TRBV4-1, with 10 bases lining up with TRBD1. The CDR3 is made up of 18 amino acids. Per the germline V gene, CDR1 is MGHRA and CDR2 is YSYEKL. The V segment lost 4 bases and the J segment 0 bases; nucleotides outside the gene matches: 6. CDR3 nucleotide sequence: TGCGCCAGCAGCCCCGGGACAGGGGCCCCCTCTGGGGCCAACGTCCTGACTTTC. Encoded protein: CASSPGTGAPSGANVLTF.

This clonotype has just a few counts. V usage is TRBV25-1 and J usage is TRBJ1-4; D remains ambiguous. CDR3 length: 14 amino acids. The V gene lost 6 bases and the J gene lost 6 bases, with 14 bases spanning the gap. Germline lookup yields CDR1 MGHDK and CDR2 SYGVNS. Here the CDR3 DNA reads TGTGCCAGCAGGGGATGGGGTAGCGATGAAAAACTGTTTTTT. Amino acids: CASRGWGSDEKLFF. Supplemented by reference TRBV25-1 and TRBJ1-4, the full variable domain reads EADIYQTPRYLVIGTGKKITLECSQTMGHDKMYWYQQDPGMELHLIHYSYGVNSTEKGDLSSESTVSRIRTEHFPLTLESARPSHTSQYLCASRGWGSDEKLFFGSGTQLSVL.

This clonotype was detected many times. The genes are TRBV28 and TRBJ2-6; a weak D match, TRBD2 (6 bases). V lost 9 bases and J lost 2, with 17 bases in between. The germline gives CDR1 MDHEN, CDR2 SYDVKM. This CDR3 is built from 16 residues. CDR3 coding DNA: TGTGCCAGTATTGTCGGAGGGTCGGCTGGGGCCAACGTCCTGACTTTC. Its translation is CASIVGGSAGANVLTF.

This CDR3 reads CASSLFPGVDLPGNTIYF. The CDR3 DNA reads TGTGCCAGCAGTTTATTTCCTGGGGTGGATCTCCCTGGAAACACCATATATTTT. The chain combines TRBV12-3 or TRBV12-4 with TRBJ1-3; D uncertain. V lost 2 bases and J 2 bases, leaving 19 bases between the germline ends. This CDR3 comprises 18 residues.

This clonotype was counted at least ten times. The chain combines TRBV6-1 with TRBJ2-1, with a possible D match to TRBD2 (7 bases). From germline, CDR1 is MNHNS and CDR2 SASEGT. The V and J ends lost 7 bases and 0 bases respectively, with 16 bases between them. This CDR3 spans 16 amino acids. The CDR3 region has the DNA TGTGCCAGCACCATAGGGGGGGGAAACTCCTACAATGAGCAGTTCTTC. Protein product: CASTIGGGNSYNEQFF.

This clonotype appeared many times. V is TRBV7-9 and J is TRBJ2-2; D assignment may be TRBD1 or TRBD2 (5 bases each). The CDR3 sequence is 14 residues long. V was pared by 11 bases and J by 4 bases, with 17 bases between. Germline lookup yields CDR1 SEHNR and CDR2 FQNEAQ (reference sequence). The CDR3 reads CAARGAGSTGELFF. The CDR3 DNA reads TGTGCCGCGAGGGGAGCCGGCTCCACCGGGGAGCTGTTTTTT.

This clonotype was seen a few times. The chain joins TRBV5-1 to TRBJ2-1; D possibly corresponds to TRBD2 (6 bases). This CDR3 spans 15 amino acids. The germline V gene encodes CDR1 SGHRS and CDR2 YFSETQ. Deletions cut 5 bases from V and 4 bases from J, with 16 bases between. CDR3 in DNA: TGCGCCAGCAGTCCCGGCACGGGGGATTACAATGAGCAGTTCTTC. This sequence encodes CASSPGTGDYNEQFF. Supplemented by reference TRBV5-1 and TRBJ2-1, the full variable domain reads KAGVTQTPRYLIKTRGQQVTLSCSPISGHRSVSWYQQTPGQGLQFLFEYFSETQRNKGNFPGRFSGRQFSNSRSEMNVSTLELGDSALYLCASSPGTGDYNEQFFGPGTRLTVL.

This clonotype was recorded at least ten times. The chain is built from TRBV20-1 and TRBJ2-7; 7 bases are shared with TRBD2. This CDR3 has 14 amino acids. V lost 0 bases and J lost 2; bases outside the gene matches: 4. Looked up from germline, CDR1 is DFQATT and CDR2 is SNEGSKA (reference sequence). CDR3 protein: CSARERGTTYEQYF. CDR3 nucleotide sequence: TGCAGTGCTAGAGAGCGGGGGACTACCTACGAGCAGTACTTC.

This clonotype was seen ten or more times. This rearrangement joins TRBV30 to TRBJ1-2, with D uncertain. The germline gives CDR1 GTSNPN, CDR2 SVGIG (reference sequence). The length of the CDR3 is 15 residues. Trimming took 2 bases from V and 3 from J, leaving 16 bases between them. CDR3 in DNA: TGTGCCTGGAGTCCCCCCCCGCGGCAAGACTATGGCTACACCTTC. This translates into CAWSPPPRQDYGYTF.

This chain connects TRBV20-1 to TRBJ2-5; D is possibly TRBD1 or TRBD2 (6 bases each). The CDR3 has 15 residues. Per germline, CDR1 DFQATT and CDR2 SNEGSKA (reference sequence). V shed 3 bases and J shed 2 bases, with 16 bases lying between them. CDR3 in amino acids: CSARDIRGGQETQYF. As DNA, the CDR3 is TGCAGTGCTAGGGATATCAGGGGAGGACAAGAGACCCAGTACTTC.

This clonotype was found many times. V gene TRBV6-2 or TRBV6-3 combines with J gene TRBJ2-3; a weak D match, TRBD2 (5 bases). V gave up 2 bases and J gave up 9 bases, with 15 bases separating them. The germline V gene has CDR1 MNHEY and CDR2 SVGEGT. The CDR3 runs 14 residues. The CDR3, as DNA: TGTGCCAGCAGTTACGCGACAAGGGAGACAACGCAGTATTTT. Protein product: CASSYATRETTQYF.

The rearrangement joins TRBV5-1 to TRBJ2-7; D is unresolved. Trimming stripped 0 bases from V and 5 bases from J, with 12 bases between. This CDR3 has 14 residues. The V gene's germline CDR1 is SGHRS and CDR2 YFSETQ. CDR3 in amino acids: CASSLAQEAHEQYF. The CDR3 coding sequence is TGCGCCAGCAGCTTGGCTCAAGAGGCCCACGAGCAGTACTTC.

Comment on this clonotype: A much bigger clone sits one base away, suggesting this may be a read error. Likely a read error: the CDR3 ends without its conserved phenylalanine or tryptophan. In DNA form, the CDR3 reads TGTGCCAGCAGCTTGAGCGGGAGTGGCCAAGAGACCCAGTACCTC. Protein sequence: CASSLSGSGQETQYL. J is TRBJ2-5 and V is TRBV5-6; the match to TRBD2 covers 8 bases. The germline V gene encodes CDR1 SGHDT and CDR2 YYEEEE. The CDR3 covers 15 residues. V lost 1 base and J lost 1; bases outside the gene matches: 3.

As for this clonotype: A read error is possible here, since a much larger clone lies one base away. The chain combines TRBV3-1 with TRBJ2-7; D not certain. CDR1 LGHDT and CDR2 YNNKEL come from the germline V gene (reference sequence). The CDR3 consists of 14 residues. The V gene lost 4 bases and the J gene lost 7 bases, with 17 bases spanning the gap. The CDR3 here is CASSRTRTTDEQYF. The CDR3 nucleotides read TGTGCCAGCAGCCGCACGAGGACGACGGATGAGCAGTACTTC.

This clonotype came up many times. This sequence joins TRBV5-1 and TRBJ2-1; TRBD2 aligns across 12 bases. V was pared by 3 bases and J by 9 bases, with 4 bases of the junction left unmatched. Germline V gives CDR1 SGHRS, CDR2 YFSETQ. The length of the CDR3 is 14 residues. The CDR3 DNA sequence: TGCGCCAGCAGCTCGGCTAGCGGGGGGGGTGAGCAGTTCTTC. It specifies CASSSASGGGEQFF.

This clonotype was counted at least ten times. The chain uses TRBV3-1 and TRBJ2-7, with a possible D match to TRBD2 (5 bases). Germline CDR1 reads LGHDT; CDR2 reads YNNKEL (reference sequence). V was clipped by 3 bases and J by 0 bases, with 15 bases between them. This CDR3 has 16 residues. Here the CDR3 reads CASSHLIRENSYEQYF. The CDR3, as DNA: TGTGCCAGCAGCCACCTCATTAGGGAGAACTCCTACGAGCAGTACTTC.

The chain carries TRBV29-1 and TRBJ2-5; D is unresolved. Germline V gene sequence: CDR1 SQVTM, CDR2 ANQGSEA. V lost 4 bases, J lost 5 bases, and 11 bases lay in between. This CDR3 is 12 amino acids long. The CDR3 is CSVVSVRETQYF. The CDR3 bases are TGCAGCGTTGTGTCGGTCCGGGAGACCCAGTACTTC.

This clonotype was recorded a few times. The CDR3 coding sequence is TGTGCCAGCAGCTTAGACGAGGAACCGCAGTATTTT. It encodes CASSLDEEPQYF. The J gene is TRBJ2-3, the V gene TRBV7-9; no definite D call. The V end was cut by 1 base, the J end by 10 bases, with 9 bases between. CDR3 length: 12 residues. CDR1 and CDR2 from the germline V gene are SEHNR and FQNEAQ (reference sequence).

The V and J genes are TRBV12-5 and TRBJ2-3; 10 bases fit TRBD2. Germline V gives CDR1 LGHNT, CDR2 FRNRAP. With 9 bases clipped from V and 8 bases from J, the junction kept 8 bases outside the gene matches. The CDR3 runs to 13 residues. CDR3 in DNA: TGTGCTAGCGAACTAGCGGGGTCGGGTACGCAGTATTTT. Translated: CASELAGSGTQYF.

This clonotype was seen many times. The chain links TRBV20-1 to TRBJ2-1; 9 nucleotides agree with TRBD2. Germline V gene sequence: CDR1 DFQATT, CDR2 SNEGSKA (reference sequence). V shed 4 bases, J shed 3 bases, and the junction held 1 base outside the gene matches. The CDR3 has 13 amino acids. The CDR3 bases are TGCAGTGCTACTAGCGGGAACTACAATGAGCAGTTCTTC. Protein product: CSATSGNYNEQFF.

V is TRBV9 and J is TRBJ1-1, with D maybe TRBD1 (6 bases). This CDR3 comprises 13 residues. Trimming cost V 7 bases and J 3 bases, with 13 bases left between them. Germline CDR1 is SGDLS and CDR2 is YYNGEE. CDR3: CASGRTDYTEAFF. CDR3 coding DNA: TGTGCCAGCGGAAGGACAGACTACACTGAAGCTTTCTTT.

Comments on this clonotype: This is likely a read error, given that the CDR3 carries no conserved phenylalanine or tryptophan at its end. The rearrangement uses TRBV3-1 and TRBJ2-7, with 8 positions matching TRBD1. V lost 5 bases, J lost 3 bases, and 3 bases stayed unmatched. The length of the CDR3 is 13 residues. Germline assignment: CDR1 LGHDT and CDR2 YNNKEL (reference sequence). CDR3 region: CASSVRGLYEQYS. DNA for the CDR3: TGTGCCAGCAGCGTCAGGGGGCTCTACGAGCAGTACTCC.

This chain uses TRBV20-1 with TRBJ2-2; a possible D gene is TRBD1 (5 bases). Germline assignment: CDR1 DFQATT and CDR2 SNEGSKA (reference sequence). Trimming removed 0 bases from V and 5 bases from J, with 16 bases in between. There are 16 residues in the CDR3. The DNA for the CDR3 is TGCAGTGCTAGAGAAATGGGCAGGGTTGGGACCGGGGAGCTGTTTTTT. Amino acids: CSAREMGRVGTGELFF.